One sample yielded the 30 T cell receptor beta chains listed below, sequenced in a study of Ad26.COV2.S vaccination and SARS-CoV-2 variants. Sample treatment: about 20 received Ad26.COV2.S at low or high dose, single or two shots; several received placebo; per-sample allocation not given. Day 63 following the first vaccine or placebo injection was when the samples were taken. Profiling relied on immunoSEQ multiplex PCR, and the TCRdb table lists in-frame clones only, not all of them. Of around 450,000 clones in the sample, 89% were seen once. The sequencing here drew on peripheral blood, taken in a trial of Ad26.COV2.S vaccine versus placebo. These receptors originate from a person between 18 and 65 years old who received the Ad26.COV2.S COVID-19 vaccine or a placebo.

This chain connects TRBV24-1 to TRBJ1-2; D may be TRBD1 (6 bases). Trimming took 3 bases from V and 4 from J, leaving 11 bases between them. The CDR3 has 14 residues. CDR1 KGHDR and CDR2 SFDVKD come from the germline V gene. In DNA, the CDR3 is TGTGCCACCAGTGATGCAAACAGGGCCTATGGCTACACCTTC. This codes for CATSDANRAYGYTF.

J is TRBJ2-3 and V is TRBV19, with 7 positions matching TRBD2. Germline-derived CDR1 and CDR2 are LNHDA and SQIVND (reference sequence). This CDR3 region has 15 residues. V gave up 9 bases and J gave up 1 base; unmatched junction bases: 10. Here the CDR3 DNA reads TGTGCCAGCACGGACGCTCGGGGGGGCACAGATACGCAGTATTTT. It is translated as CASTDARGGTDTQYF. Full variable domain (remainder filled in from reference TRBV19 and TRBJ2-3): DGGITQSPKYLFRKEGQNVTLSCEQNLNHDAMYWYRQDPGQGLRLIYYSQIVNDFQKGDIAEGYSVSREKKESFPLTVTSAQKNPTAFYLCASTDARGGTDTQYFGPGTRLTVL.

This sequence joins TRBV7-9 and TRBJ1-4; D perhaps matches TRBD1 (5 bases). Germline V CDR1 and CDR2: SEHNR, FQNEAQ (reference sequence). The CDR3 has 14 residues. V was trimmed by 1 base and J by 5 bases, leaving 8 bases between them. Here the CDR3 DNA reads TGTGCCAGCAGCTTAGGACAGCTAAATGAAAAACTGTTTTTT. As protein: CASSLGQLNEKLFF.

The chain combines TRBV2 with TRBJ2-1, with D tentatively TRBD1 (6 bases). The CDR3 extends over 13 amino acids. The V and J ends lost 5 bases and 5 bases respectively, with 10 bases between them. CDR1 and CDR2 from the germline V gene are SNHLY and FYNNEI. The CDR3 DNA reads as TGTGCCAGCAGTCTAGGGGGTGACAATGAGCAGTTCTTC. Its translation is CASSLGGDNEQFF.

The chain combines TRBV4-2 with TRBJ1-2; TRBD1 aligns across 7 bases. The CDR3 consists of 13 residues. Germline CDR1 reads LGHNA; CDR2 reads YNFKEQ. V was pared by 1 base and J by 7 bases, with 3 bases of the junction left unmatched. The CDR3 region has the DNA TGTGCCAGCAGCCAAGGGACAGGTGGTGGCTACACCTTC. The encoded protein is CASSQGTGGGYTF.

The chain has TRBV7-8 and TRBJ2-1; D is unclear. Germline V gives CDR1 SGHVS, CDR2 FQNEAQ. This CDR3 spans 17 amino acids. V lost 6 bases and J 0 bases, leaving 18 bases between the germline ends. Here the CDR3 reads CASSQWATSSSYNEQFF. CDR3 bases: TGTGCCAGCAGTCAGTGGGCGACATCGAGCTCCTACAATGAGCAGTTCTTC.

Remarks on this clone: The sample carries other DNA sequences with the same CDR3. The chain recombines TRBV7-2 with TRBJ2-7; weak D call: TRBD1 (6 bases). There are 15 residues in the CDR3. Germline loops: CDR1 SGHTA, CDR2 FQGNSA. V was clipped by 6 bases and J by 3 bases, with 18 bases between them. CDR3 coding DNA: TGTGCCAGCAGTCCTTCAACAGGGCCTTACTACGAGCAGTACTTC. Protein product: CASSPSTGPYYEQYF.

The chain couples TRBV7-3 to TRBJ2-1, with D maybe TRBD1 (5 bases). Per germline, CDR1 SGHTA and CDR2 FQGTGA. This CDR3 is built from 15 residues. Trimming cost V 6 bases and J 0 bases, with 12 bases left between them. The CDR3 DNA follows: TGTGCCAGCAGTCCAGACAGTAGCTCCTACAATGAGCAGTTCTTC. As protein: CASSPDSSSYNEQFF.

This sequence joins TRBV2 and TRBJ1-2; maybe TRBD1 (5 bases). Germline CDR1 is SNHLY and CDR2 is FYNNEI. Trimming left V 6 bases short and J 2 bases short, with 16 bases between. The CDR3 extends over 15 amino acids. The DNA for the CDR3 is TGTGCCAGCAGAAAGACAGTCACTATCAACTATGGCTACACCTTC. Its protein is CASRKTVTINYGYTF.

This chain links TRBV5-5 with TRBJ2-2; TRBD2 agrees at 7 bases. The J segment lost 6 bases and the V segment lost 1 base, leaving 12 bases of the junction unmatched. The CDR3 loop spans 17 amino acids. CDR1 is SGHKS and CDR2 is YYEKEE in the germline V gene (reference sequence). The CDR3 DNA sequence: TGTGCCAGCAGCTTGAGAGGTCAGGGACTACCGGCCGGGGAGCTGTTTTTT. It yields the protein CASSLRGQGLPAGELFF. The full variable domain, its missing parts supplied by reference TRBV5-5 and TRBJ2-2, is DAGVTQSPTHLIKTRGQQVTLRCSPISGHKSVSWYQQVLGQGPQFIFQYYEKEERGRGNFPDRFSARQFPNYSSELNVNALLLGDSALYLCASSLRGQGLPAGELFFGEGSRLTVL.

The chain couples TRBV29-1 to TRBJ1-4; D not resolved. V was clipped by 6 bases and J by 3 bases, with 11 bases between them. Germline CDR1 is SQVTM and CDR2 is ANQGSEA. The CDR3 contains 13 residues. The CDR3 sequence: CSVKGSANEKLFF. Here the CDR3 DNA reads TGCAGCGTCAAGGGTTCGGCTAATGAAAAACTGTTTTTT.

The chain joins TRBV6-5 to TRBJ2-7; TRBD2 is a possible D gene (6 bases). The germline V gene has CDR1 MNHEY and CDR2 SVGAGI. The CDR3 loop spans 15 amino acids. V was pared by 6 bases and J by 2 bases, with 17 bases between. The CDR3 region is CASSHLPEGTYEQYV. The CDR3 DNA is TGTGCCAGCAGCCACCTACCGGAGGGAACCTACGAGCAGTACGTC.

The chain combines TRBV5-5 with TRBJ2-7, with D possibly matching TRBD1 (6 bases). Germline CDR1 SGHKS, CDR2 YYEKEE (reference sequence). CDR3 length: 16 amino acids. V lost 0 bases to trimming and J lost 3 bases, with 16 bases between them. DNA of the CDR3: TGTGCCAGCAGCTTGGACCCCTACGGGACATTCTACGAGCAGTACGTC. Translated: CASSLDPYGTFYEQYV.

The rearrangement joins TRBV3-1 (or the pseudogene TRBV3-2) to TRBJ1-4; the D gene is possibly TRBD1 (5 bases). V was cut by 0 bases and J by 1 base, with 15 bases left in between. Looked up from germline, CDR1 is LGHDT and CDR2 is YNNKEL (reference sequence). The CDR3 has 18 amino acids. In nucleotides, the CDR3 is TGTGCCAGCAGCCAAGATTTCGGGGCGACATTAACTAATGAAAAACTGTTTTTT. This sequence encodes CASSQDFGATLTNEKLFF.

This clone was observed once. V and J are TRBV29-1 and TRBJ2-2, with D perhaps TRBD1 or TRBD2 (5 bases each). The CDR3 contains 12 residues. V lost 7 bases and J lost 1, with 7 bases in between. CDR1 and CDR2 from the germline V gene are SQVTM and ANQGSEA. The DNA of the CDR3 is TGCAGCGGGGGGAGGAACACCGGGGAGCTGTTTTTT. It encodes CSGGRNTGELFF.

This rearrangement joins TRBV7-2 to TRBJ1-2, with D perhaps TRBD1 (6 bases). Trimming stripped 1 base from V and 6 bases from J, with 15 bases between. This CDR3 has 15 residues. Germline CDR1 is SGHTA and CDR2 is FQGNSA. The CDR3 region has the DNA TGTGCCAGCAGCTTAGTGTGGGGGCAAGTGAATGGCTACACCTTC. It codes for CASSLVWGQVNGYTF. The complete variable domain, with remaining parts taken from reference TRBV7-2 and TRBJ1-2, reads GAGVSQSPSNKVTEKGKDVELRCDPISGHTALYWYRQSLGQGLEFLIYFQGNSAPDKSGLPSDRFSAERTGGSVSTLTIQRTQQEDSAVYLCASSLVWGQVNGYTFGSGTRLTVV.

This chain joins TRBV27 and TRBJ1-2; TRBD1 agrees at 10 bases. The trim removed 8 bases at V and 8 bases at J, leaving 8 bases unmatched. The germline CDR1 and CDR2 sequences are MNHEY and SMNVEV (reference sequence). The CDR3 consists of 13 residues. Here the CDR3 DNA reads TGTGCCAGCGGAAGACAGGGGGCGGGAGGCTACACCTTC. Amino acids: CASGRQGAGGYTF.

V usage is TRBV3-1 (or the pseudogene TRBV3-2) and J usage is TRBJ1-2; D unclear. Trimming left V 0 bases short and J 0 bases short, with 26 bases between. CDR3 length: 21 amino acids. Germline CDR1 LGHDT, CDR2 YNNKEL (reference sequence). The CDR3 reads CASSQEDGSGGIETANYGYTF. The CDR3 DNA sequence: TGTGCCAGCAGCCAAGAGGACGGGTCAGGAGGCATTGAGACGGCTAACTATGGCTACACCTTC.

The rearrangement joins TRBV5-1 to TRBJ1-1, with TRBD1 identical over 10 bases. Per germline, CDR1 SGHRS and CDR2 YFSETQ. The ends lost 8 bases at V and 0 bases at J; junction bases unmatched: 7. The length of the CDR3 is 15 residues. The CDR3, as DNA: TGCGCCAGTCGACAGGGGGCAAACGTGAACACTGAAGCTTTCTTT. This gives the protein CASRQGANVNTEAFF.

The V call is TRBV7-9, the J call TRBJ2-2; possibly TRBD1 or TRBD2 for D (5 bases each). Germline V gene sequence: CDR1 SEHNR, CDR2 FQNEAQ (reference sequence). V shed 6 bases and J shed 3 bases, with 11 bases lying between them. The length of the CDR3 is 14 residues. The CDR3, as DNA: TGTGCCAGCAGTCGCCCGGGACACACCGGGGAGCTGTTTTTT. As protein: CASSRPGHTGELFF.

In DNA form, the CDR3 reads TGCGCCAGCAGCCGCGGGGGAGTTAACTATGGCTACACCTTC. Residues: CASSRGGVNYGYTF. V and J are TRBV5-1 and TRBJ1-2, with D maybe TRBD1 (5 bases). The CDR3 spans 14 residues. The V end was cut by 4 bases, the J end by 1 base, with 11 bases between. CDR1 and CDR2 from the germline V gene are SGHRS and YFSETQ.

The chain is built from TRBV19 and TRBJ1-2; possible D gene TRBD1, 5 bases. CDR3 length equals 16 residues. V was trimmed by 7 bases and J by 5 bases, leaving 23 bases between them. CDR1 is LNHDA and CDR2 is SQIVND in the germline V gene (reference sequence). The CDR3 loop is CASNPRRGFDYYGYTF. The CDR3 region has the DNA TGTGCCAGTAACCCCCGTAGGGGATTCGACTATTATGGCTACACCTTC.

V usage is TRBV5-6 and J usage is TRBJ2-3; no reliable D call. CDR1 SGHDT and CDR2 YYEEEE come from the germline V gene. CDR3 length: 14 amino acids. The V end was cut by 0 bases, the J end by 6 bases, with 11 bases between. The CDR3 loop is CASSLGPGEDTQYF. CDR3 sequence (DNA): TGTGCCAGCAGCTTGGGCCCTGGTGAGGATACGCAGTATTTT.

This chain links TRBV28 with TRBJ1-5; tentative D call: TRBD1 (5 bases). The CDR3 loop spans 17 amino acids. Trimming left V 3 bases short and J 9 bases short, with 24 bases between. Looked up from germline, CDR1 is MDHEN and CDR2 is SYDVKM. The CDR3 bases are TGTGCCAGCAGTTTTACTTCGGAGGGACCCAGTGGTTGGCCCCAGCATTTT. It is translated as CASSFTSEGPSGWPQHF.

V usage is TRBV6-6 and J usage is TRBJ2-5; D is perhaps TRBD1 or TRBD2 (5 bases each). The germline V gene encodes CDR1 MNHNY and CDR2 SVGAGI (reference sequence). Trimming left V 2 bases short and J 3 bases short, with 10 bases between. The CDR3 spans 14 residues. This CDR3 reads CASSYRGPKETQYF. CDR3 DNA: TGTGCCAGCAGTTACCGGGGCCCAAAAGAGACCCAGTACTTC.

The gene calls are TRBV19 and TRBJ2-1, with a weak D call TRBD2 (5 bases). Trimming removed 5 bases at V and 7 bases at J, with 24 bases between. The germline V gene has CDR1 LNHDA and CDR2 SQIVND (reference sequence). CDR3 size: 17 residues. CDR3 amino acids: CASSAAVFTSRSNEQFF. The CDR3 nucleotides are TGTGCCAGTAGTGCGGCCGTCTTCACTAGTAGGTCAAATGAGCAGTTCTTC.

The rearrangement joins TRBV27 to TRBJ2-6; D might be TRBD2 (5 bases). The length of the CDR3 is 17 residues. The germline CDR1 and CDR2 sequences are MNHEY and SMNVEV (reference sequence). V shed 5 bases and J shed 0 bases, with 14 bases lying between them. CDR3 loop: CASSTAEGLSGANVLTF. CDR3 DNA sequence: TGTGCCAGCAGTACGGCCGAGGGCCTCTCTGGGGCCAACGTCCTGACTTTC.

This clone was seen just once. The chain couples TRBV6-1 to TRBJ1-1; D gene uncertain. Deletions cut 2 bases from V and 3 bases from J, with 7 bases between. Germline V gene data show CDR1 as MNHNS and CDR2 as SASEGT. This CDR3 contains 13 residues. The CDR3 bases are TGTGCCAGCAGTGAAAGGTCAGACACTGAAGCTTTCTTT. Its translation is CASSERSDTEAFF.

The CDR3 DNA sequence: TGTGCCAGCAGCTACCCCCGGCAGGGGCATGGCTACACCTTC. It yields the protein CASSYPRQGHGYTF. V is TRBV7-2 and J is TRBJ1-2, with a possible D match to TRBD1 (6 bases). The V end lost 4 bases, the J end lost 6 bases, and 15 bases lay between the germline ends. CDR1 and CDR2 (germline): SGHTA, FQGNSA. This CDR3 has 14 residues.

V is TRBV9 and J is TRBJ2-2; 7 bases agree with TRBD2. This CDR3 is built from 14 residues. V dropped 3 bases and J dropped 5; count of bases not matched to a gene: 4. Looked up from germline, CDR1 is SGDLS and CDR2 is YYNGEE. The CDR3 reads CASSEGRATGELFF. The CDR3 DNA follows: TGTGCCAGCAGCGAAGGGAGGGCTACCGGGGAGCTGTTTTTT.